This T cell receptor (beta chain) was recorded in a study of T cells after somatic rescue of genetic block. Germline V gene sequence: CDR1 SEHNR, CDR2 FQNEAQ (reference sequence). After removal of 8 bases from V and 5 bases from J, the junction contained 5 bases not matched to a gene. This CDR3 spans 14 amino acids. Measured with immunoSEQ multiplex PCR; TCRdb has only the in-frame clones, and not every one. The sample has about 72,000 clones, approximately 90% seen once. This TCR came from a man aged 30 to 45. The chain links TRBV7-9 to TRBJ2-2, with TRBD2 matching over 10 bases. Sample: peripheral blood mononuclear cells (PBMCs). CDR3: CASPSGRGTGELFF. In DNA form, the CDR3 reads TGTGCCAGCCCCAGCGGGAGGGGAACCGGGGAGCTGTTTTTT. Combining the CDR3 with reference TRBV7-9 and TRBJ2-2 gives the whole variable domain DTGVSQNPRHKITKRGQNVTFRCDPISEHNRLYWYRQTLGQGPEFLTYFQNEAQLEKSRLLSDRFSAERPKGSFSTLEIQRTEQGDSAMYLCASPSGRGTGELFFGEGSRLTVL.